The clone carrying this T cell receptor beta chain has a single count. Its antigen is unidentified. The data are from a study of shared clonotypes between healthy human individuals. Looking at the study overall: With ages of 18 to 49, the donors were two women and a few men. Points from the study as a whole: In general, naive subsets displayed greater estimated richness than memory subsets did. Clonotype sharing levels among donors were expected to vary with sequencing depth.

The CDR3 runs to 13 residues. V lost 3 bases, J lost 0 bases, and 5 bases lay in between. The germline V gene encodes CDR1 SEHNR and CDR2 FQNEAQ (reference sequence). Once extracted for a subset, genomic DNA was divided evenly among several immunoSEQ plates. Sequencing was performed with immunoSEQ multiplex PCR; in TCRdb, only in-frame clones are kept and a portion is missing. Of under 350,000 clones listed, more than 75% were seen once; the top ten hold around 15%. The gene calls are TRBV7-9 and TRBJ2-5, with D possibly TRBD2 on 5 matching bases. The source of this sequence is a man aged 18 to 30 in good health. The sample comprised memory CD8+ T cells sorted from blood. Documented subset: CD45RO+ cells pooled with CCR7-negative TemRA cells. The CDR3 is CASSLTNQETQYF. The DNA of the CDR3 is TGTGCCAGCAGCTTGACTAACCAAGAGACCCAGTACTTC. The variable domain in full, with the rest retrieved from reference TRBV7-9 and TRBJ2-5, is DTGVSQNPRHKITKRGQNVTFRCDPISEHNRLYWYRQTLGQGPEFLTYFQNEAQLEKSRLLSDRFSAERPKGSFSTLEIQRTEQGDSAMYLCASSLTNQETQYFGPGTRLLVL.